Listed below are T cell receptor beta chains from one sample, sequenced in a study of cytomegalovirus exposure and HLA in healthy donors. Sequenced by immunoSEQ multiplex PCR; TCRdb stores in-frame clones only, minus some. The sample gives more than 95,000 clones, around 80% of which show up once; 11% is in the top ten. The specimen was PBMCs. Receptor source: a man aged 25-45 years in good health and CMV-seropositive. Both conserved end residues are part of each CDR3. Fields, in order: clone size, V gene, J gene, D gene, CDR3 protein, CDR3 DNA. D genes are given only for firm matches. Clone sizes are given selectively: once, few, many, or a class where the clone is expanded.

abundance: .; v_gene: TRBV19; j_gene: TRBJ2-1; d_gene: .; CDR3aa: CATAARVLGNEQFF; CDR3nt: TGTGCCACCGCCGCCAGGGTTCTTGGGAATGAGCAGTTCTTC
abundance: once; v_gene: TRBV9; j_gene: TRBJ2-1; d_gene: .; CDR3aa: CASSVDAGREQFF; CDR3nt: TGTGCCAGCAGCGTAGACGCTGGGCGTGAGCAGTTCTTC
abundance: .; v_gene: TRBV29-1; j_gene: TRBJ1-2; d_gene: .; CDR3aa: CSVEGGGYTNGYTF; CDR3nt: TGCAGCGTTGAAGGGGGGGGGTATACTAATGGCTACACCTTC
abundance: .; v_gene: TRBV6-5; j_gene: TRBJ1-5; d_gene: TRBD1; CDR3aa: CASSPGQGQPQHF; CDR3nt: TGTGCCAGCAGCCCGGGACAGGGGCAGCCCCAGCATTTT
abundance: .; v_gene: TRBV27; j_gene: TRBJ2-1; d_gene: .; CDR3aa: CASRRPGHSYNEQFF; CDR3nt: TGTGCCAGCAGGCGTCCGGGACATTCCTACAATGAGCAGTTCTTC
abundance: .; v_gene: TRBV6-1; j_gene: TRBJ2-1; d_gene: TRBD2; CDR3aa: CASSGKLGTSGANEQFF; CDR3nt: TGTGCCAGCAGTGGGAAATTGGGGACTAGCGGAGCCAATGAGCAGTTCTTC
abundance: .; v_gene: TRBV30; j_gene: TRBJ1-2; d_gene: .; CDR3aa: CAWGVDGYGYTF; CDR3nt: TGTGCCTGGGGAGTGGATGGATATGGCTACACCTTC
abundance: .; v_gene: TRBV12-5; j_gene: TRBJ2-1; d_gene: TRBD2; CDR3aa: CASGFLREGTYNEQFF; CDR3nt: TGTGCTAGTGGTTTCTTACGGGAGGGGACCTACAATGAGCAGTTCTTC
abundance: once; v_gene: TRBV2; j_gene: TRBJ2-7; d_gene: TRBD1; CDR3aa: CASSVSRGPYEQYF; CDR3nt: TGTGCCAGCAGTGTTTCCAGGGGGCCCTACGAGCAGTACTTC
abundance: .; v_gene: TRBV4-2; j_gene: TRBJ2-3; d_gene: TRBD2; CDR3aa: CASQSGRAGGRDTQYF; CDR3nt: TGTGCCAGCCAGAGCGGGAGGGCCGGGGGCAGAGATACGCAGTATTTT
abundance: .; v_gene: TRBV5-1; j_gene: TRBJ1-1; d_gene: .; CDR3aa: CASSFSGVAFF; CDR3nt: TGCGCCAGCAGCTTCTCGGGAGTTGCTTTCTTT
abundance: once; v_gene: TRBV7-8; j_gene: TRBJ2-7; d_gene: TRBD1; CDR3aa: CASRTGVTYEQYF; CDR3nt: TGTGCCAGCAGGACAGGGGTCACCTACGAGCAGTACTTC
abundance: .; v_gene: TRBV30; j_gene: TRBJ1-2; d_gene: TRBD1; CDR3aa: CASGTGFGYTF; CDR3nt: TGTGCCAGCGGGACAGGGTTTGGCTACACCTTC
abundance: once; v_gene: TRBV7-9; j_gene: TRBJ2-2; d_gene: TRBD1; CDR3aa: CASWTGAGELFF; CDR3nt: TGTGCCAGCTGGACAGGGGCCGGGGAGCTGTTTTTT
abundance: once; v_gene: TRBV13; j_gene: TRBJ1-3; d_gene: .; CDR3aa: CASSVTAGNTIYF; CDR3nt: TGTGCCAGCAGCGTGACAGCTGGAAACACCATATATTTT
abundance: few; v_gene: TRBV4-3; j_gene: TRBJ1-4; d_gene: .; CDR3aa: CASSQVGRANEKLFF; CDR3nt: TGCGCCAGCAGCCAAGTGGGGAGGGCTAATGAAAAACTGTTTTTT
abundance: .; v_gene: TRBV6-4; j_gene: TRBJ2-1; d_gene: TRBD2; CDR3aa: CASSDSHGTSNEQFF; CDR3nt: TGTGCCAGCAGTGACTCCCACGGGACTAGCAATGAGCAGTTCTTC
abundance: .; v_gene: TRBV11-2; j_gene: TRBJ2-1; d_gene: .; CDR3aa: CASSTRRGLSEQFF; CDR3nt: TGTGCCAGCAGCACCCGGAGGGGTTTAAGTGAGCAGTTCTTC
abundance: once; v_gene: TRBV10-3; j_gene: TRBJ2-7; d_gene: TRBD1; CDR3aa: CAISEGQVLEQYF; CDR3nt: TGTGCCATCAGTGAGGGACAGGTCTTGGAGCAGTACTTC
abundance: .; v_gene: TRBV7-2; j_gene: TRBJ1-3; d_gene: TRBD1; CDR3aa: CASTFGQGASSIYF; CDR3nt: TGTGCCAGCACCTTTGGACAGGGGGCGAGTTCCATATATTTT
abundance: .; v_gene: TRBV5-4; j_gene: TRBJ2-1; d_gene: TRBD2; CDR3aa: CASSWTSDEQFF; CDR3nt: TGTGCCAGCAGCTGGACTAGCGATGAGCAGTTCTTC
abundance: once; v_gene: TRBV30; j_gene: TRBJ2-7; d_gene: .; CDR3aa: CAWRGGASEVFEQYF; CDR3nt: TGTGCCTGGAGGGGCGGGGCTAGTGAGGTTTTCGAGCAGTACTTC
abundance: .; v_gene: TRBV4-1; j_gene: TRBJ2-1; d_gene: TRBD2; CDR3aa: CASSQVRASGNEQFF; CDR3nt: TGCGCCAGCAGCCAAGTTCGTGCTAGCGGTAATGAGCAGTTCTTC
abundance: .; v_gene: TRBV7-9; j_gene: TRBJ2-7; d_gene: TRBD1; CDR3aa: CASTMDRGPFYEQYF; CDR3nt: TGTGCCAGCACCATGGACAGGGGGCCTTTTTACGAGCAGTACTTC
abundance: .; v_gene: TRBV19; j_gene: TRBJ2-1; d_gene: TRBD2; CDR3aa: CASSIGLAGVVEQFF; CDR3nt: TGTGCCAGTAGTATTGGACTAGCGGGAGTCGTTGAGCAGTTCTTC
abundance: .; v_gene: TRBV7-9; j_gene: TRBJ2-7; d_gene: .; CDR3aa: CASSLDPDEQYF; CDR3nt: TGTGCCAGCAGCTTAGACCCAGACGAGCAGTACTTC
abundance: .; v_gene: TRBV2; j_gene: TRBJ2-3; d_gene: .; CDR3aa: CASSRDSGNTQYF; CDR3nt: TGTGCCAGCAGTCGGGACTCAGGGAATACGCAGTATTTT
abundance: few; v_gene: TRBV6-5; j_gene: TRBJ2-7; d_gene: .; CDR3aa: CARGHGYEQYF; CDR3nt: TGTGCCAGGGGACACGGCTACGAGCAGTACTTC
abundance: .; v_gene: TRBV19; j_gene: TRBJ2-1; d_gene: TRBD1; CDR3aa: CASSFLGQGRRGEQFF; CDR3nt: TGTGCCAGTAGTTTCCTAGGACAGGGCCGCCGTGGAGAGCAGTTCTTC
abundance: .; v_gene: TRBV27; j_gene: TRBJ2-7; d_gene: TRBD1; CDR3aa: CASSAYRGPSYEQYF; CDR3nt: TGTGCCAGCAGTGCTTACAGGGGGCCCTCCTACGAGCAGTACTTC
abundance: .; v_gene: TRBV6-6; j_gene: TRBJ2-1; d_gene: TRBD2; CDR3aa: CASTRLAGGINEQFF; CDR3nt: TGTGCCAGCACCCGACTAGCGGGAGGGATCAATGAGCAGTTCTTC
abundance: .; v_gene: TRBV6-1; j_gene: TRBJ1-3; d_gene: TRBD1; CDR3aa: CASSEAGTGTGNTIYF; CDR3nt: TGTGCCAGCAGTGAAGCCGGGACAGGGACTGGAAACACCATATATTTT